The clone carrying this TCR beta chain was observed many times. One entry per CDR3 protein results from TCRdb running MiXCR on the 5' RACE reads. The sample carries about 240,000 distinct CDR3 sequences, around 3.5% recorded once. This sample is drawn from a study of T cells after yellow fever vaccination. V shed 10 bases and J 2 bases; nucleotides not matched to a gene: 5. This CDR3 has 13 amino acids. The chain employs TRBV12-3 or TRBV12-4 and TRBJ2-3, with 8 bases aligning to TRBD2. The source was PBMCs, collected 15 days after the yellow fever booster vaccination. The receptor was derived from a man between 18 and 35 years old who received the YFV17D yellow fever vaccine. The CDR3 bases are TGTGCCACCGGGACTAGAGACACAGATACGCAGTATTTT. This sequence encodes CATGTRDTDTQYF.